A single T cell receptor beta chain is shown here with its context. Its specific antigen is unknown. No quality values exist for individual bases; no much larger clone is one base distant. Looking up the germline V gene yields CDR1 MNHEY and CDR2 SVGAGI. The CDR3 covers 13 residues, taking in both the cysteine and the phenylalanine. This entry keeps only the CDR3 DNA: 39 bases, framed from base 1. V loses 1 base, J loses 0 bases, and the germline ends lie 3 bases apart. The time point label of this sample denotes: baseline before first vaccination. Vaccinee samples were obtained from the UK trials COV001 and COV002, which included a single-blind randomized controlled phase 2/3 trial of AZD1222 (ChAdOx1 nCoV-19) in healthy adults. Trial participant PBMC samples were collected at day 0 and day 28 after the second dose for TCRbeta chain sequencing. The CDR3 regions of human TCRbeta chains were analyzed by immunosequencing. The paper's data handling went like this. Repertoire TCRs were matched against a reference library of SARS-CoV-2-specific TCRs generated with the MIRA antigen-specificity platform. Breadth was defined as the fraction of unique TCRs that were SARS-CoV-2-associated. Depth was defined as the fraction of total T cells that were SARS-CoV-2-associated. Using the MIRA data, each spike-specific TCR was mapped to the spike region that the TCR reacts to and placed in a CD4 or CD8 class. Log10-transformed breadth and depth values were compared by one-way ANOVA with Sidak's multiple comparisons tests. What TCRdb holds here is the immuneACCESS table cut down to in-frame rearrangements. Part of the clones is not present; checked against another copy, under half of the missing clones reflect an unresolved V gene, and the others are unexplained. V and J calls and clone size come straight from that table; D and trimming were deduced from the DNA. The sample contains about 150,000 clones, approximately 83% of them found a single time. Roughly 7.3% of the sample goes to the ten largest clones.

This entry comes from a study of T cell responses to AZD1222 COVID-19 vaccine (dated by TCRdb to the early 2020s). Looking at the study overall: AZD1222 recipients given second doses at about 4 weeks or at about 12 weeks were pooled, since spike-specific TCR depth and breadth were not found to differ between the two schedules. A total of approximately 230 trial participants underwent TCR sequencing, of whom roughly 210 received two doses of AZD1222 and approximately 25 received two doses of the MenACWY control vaccine. Trial participants were enrolled into age subgroups of 18-55, 56-69 and 70-plus years, which contained around 150, 29 and 61 TCR-sequenced participants, respectively.

What the authors observed across the whole study: Because no samples from the day 14 peak response were available, repertoires could be characterized only after the peak T cell response. Vaccine-associated CD4 TCRs spanned the whole spike protein, with dominant responses in regions 160-218 and 743-854. Epitopes outside the regions mutated in the B.1.351 and B.1.1.7 variants were reportedly recognized by nearly half of the unique spike-specific TCRs. The 56-69-year group was small, and its depth increase did not reach significance, likely because of low power. A significant rise in spike-specific TCR breadth and depth was observed after two AZD1222 doses relative to day 0 and relative to MenACWY recipients. Participants were mostly white British and included more females than males, and it was suggested by the authors that clonal diversity may have been underestimated. Conclusions about previously exposed vaccinees are limited because only six or seven AZD1222 recipients were SARS-CoV-2 seropositive at baseline.

This clonotype originated in an adult in good health. The sample was peripheral blood, taken on day 0 of AZD1222 vaccination. The rearrangement combines TRBV6-5 with TRBJ1-1, with the D gene not clear enough to name. The sequenced DNA: TGTGCCAGCAGTTACTGGATGAACACTGAAGCTTTCTTT. Translated, it reads CASSYWMNTEAFF.